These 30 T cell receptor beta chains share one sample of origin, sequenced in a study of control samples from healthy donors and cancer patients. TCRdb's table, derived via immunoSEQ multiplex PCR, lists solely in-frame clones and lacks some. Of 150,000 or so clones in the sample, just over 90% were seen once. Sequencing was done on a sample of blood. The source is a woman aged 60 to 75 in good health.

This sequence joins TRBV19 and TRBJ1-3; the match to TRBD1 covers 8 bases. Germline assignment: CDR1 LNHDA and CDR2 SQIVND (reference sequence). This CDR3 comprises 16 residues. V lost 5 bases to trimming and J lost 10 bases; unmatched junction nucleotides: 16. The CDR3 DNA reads TGTGCCAGTAGTGACCCCAGGCGGGACAGGCTGCGAACCATATATTTT. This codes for CASSDPRRDRLRTIYF.

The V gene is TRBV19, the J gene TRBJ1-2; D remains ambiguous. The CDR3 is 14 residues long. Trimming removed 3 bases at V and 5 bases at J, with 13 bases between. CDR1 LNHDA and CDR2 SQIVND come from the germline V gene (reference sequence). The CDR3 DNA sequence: TGTGCCAGTAGTATTATGCTCTCGGGTTATGGCTACACCTTC. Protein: CASSIMLSGYGYTF.

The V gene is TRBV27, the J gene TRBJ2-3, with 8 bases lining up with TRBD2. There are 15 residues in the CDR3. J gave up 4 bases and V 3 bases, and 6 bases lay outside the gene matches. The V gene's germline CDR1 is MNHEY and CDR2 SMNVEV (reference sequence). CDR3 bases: TGTGCCAGCAGTTTTTCGGGGGGGGGATCAGATACGCAGTATTTT. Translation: CASSFSGGGSDTQYF.

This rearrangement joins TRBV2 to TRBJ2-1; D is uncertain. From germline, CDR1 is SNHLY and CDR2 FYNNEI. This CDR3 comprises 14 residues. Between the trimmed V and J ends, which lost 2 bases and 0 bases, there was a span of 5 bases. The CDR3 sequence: CASSELSSYNEQFF. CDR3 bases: TGTGCCAGCAGTGAATTAAGCTCCTACAATGAGCAGTTCTTC.

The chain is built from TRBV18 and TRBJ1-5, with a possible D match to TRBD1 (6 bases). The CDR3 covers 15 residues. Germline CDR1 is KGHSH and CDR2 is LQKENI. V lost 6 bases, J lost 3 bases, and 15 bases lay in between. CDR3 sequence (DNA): TGTGCCAGCTCCCCGGGGGGGCGGTACAATCAGCCCCAGCATTTT. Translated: CASSPGGRYNQPQHF.

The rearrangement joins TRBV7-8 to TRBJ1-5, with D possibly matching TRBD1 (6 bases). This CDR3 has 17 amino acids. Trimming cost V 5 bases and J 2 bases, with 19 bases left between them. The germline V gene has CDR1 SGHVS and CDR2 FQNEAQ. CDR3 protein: CASSPSIGGLGNQPQHF. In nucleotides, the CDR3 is TGTGCCAGCAGCCCTAGCATAGGGGGTTTGGGCAATCAGCCCCAGCATTTT.

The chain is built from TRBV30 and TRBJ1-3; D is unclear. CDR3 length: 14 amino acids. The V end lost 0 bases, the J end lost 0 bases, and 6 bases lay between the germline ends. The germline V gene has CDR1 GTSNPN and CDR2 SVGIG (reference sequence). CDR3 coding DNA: TGTGCCTGGAGTGTAACCTCCTCTGGAAACACCATATATTTT. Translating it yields CAWSVTSSGNTIYF. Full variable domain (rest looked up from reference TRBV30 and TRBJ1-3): SQTIHQWPATLVQPVGSPLSLECTVEGTSNPNLYWYRQAAGRGLQLLFYSVGIGQISSEVPQNLSASRPQDRQFILSSKKLLLSDSGFYLCAWSVTSSGNTIYFGEGSWLTVV.

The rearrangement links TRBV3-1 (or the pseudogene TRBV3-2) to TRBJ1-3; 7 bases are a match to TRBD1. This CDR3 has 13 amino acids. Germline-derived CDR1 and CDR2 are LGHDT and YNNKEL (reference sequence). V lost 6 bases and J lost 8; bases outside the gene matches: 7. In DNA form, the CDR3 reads TGTGCCAGCAGGCAGGGACAGTCCCACACCATATATTTT. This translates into CASRQGQSHTIYF.

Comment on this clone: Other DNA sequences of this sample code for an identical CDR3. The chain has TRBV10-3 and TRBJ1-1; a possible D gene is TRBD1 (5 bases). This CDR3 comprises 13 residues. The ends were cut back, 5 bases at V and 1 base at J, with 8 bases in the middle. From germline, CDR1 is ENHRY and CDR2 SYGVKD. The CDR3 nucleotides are TGTGCCATCAGTCCTCAGGGGAACACTGAAGCTTTCTTT. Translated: CAISPQGNTEAFF.

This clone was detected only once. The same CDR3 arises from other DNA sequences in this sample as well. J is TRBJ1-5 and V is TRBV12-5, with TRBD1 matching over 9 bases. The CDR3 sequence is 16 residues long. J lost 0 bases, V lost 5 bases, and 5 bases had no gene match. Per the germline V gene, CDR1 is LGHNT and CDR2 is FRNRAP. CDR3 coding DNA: TGTGCTAGTGGTCCCGGGACAGGGAATAGCAATCAGCCCCAGCATTTT. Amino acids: CASGPGTGNSNQPQHF.

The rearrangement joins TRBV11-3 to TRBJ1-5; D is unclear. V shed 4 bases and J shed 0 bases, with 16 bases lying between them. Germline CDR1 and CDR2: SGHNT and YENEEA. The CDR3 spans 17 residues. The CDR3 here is CASSSGSYRYSNQPQHF. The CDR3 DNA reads TGTGCCAGCAGCTCAGGATCTTACAGATATAGCAATCAGCCCCAGCATTTT.

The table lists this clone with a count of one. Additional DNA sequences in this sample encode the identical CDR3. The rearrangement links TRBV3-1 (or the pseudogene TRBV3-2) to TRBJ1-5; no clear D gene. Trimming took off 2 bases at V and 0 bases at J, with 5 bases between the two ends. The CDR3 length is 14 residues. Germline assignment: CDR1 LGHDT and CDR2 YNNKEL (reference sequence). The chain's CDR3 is CASSQHHSNQPQHF. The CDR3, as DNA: TGTGCCAGCAGCCAACACCATAGCAATCAGCCCCAGCATTTT.

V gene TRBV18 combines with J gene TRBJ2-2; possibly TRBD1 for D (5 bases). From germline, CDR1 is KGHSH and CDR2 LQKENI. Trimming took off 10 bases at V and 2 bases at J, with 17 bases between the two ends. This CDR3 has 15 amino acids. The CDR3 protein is CATLPQARNTGELFF. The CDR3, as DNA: TGTGCCACCCTACCACAGGCCCGAAACACCGGGGAGCTGTTTTTT.

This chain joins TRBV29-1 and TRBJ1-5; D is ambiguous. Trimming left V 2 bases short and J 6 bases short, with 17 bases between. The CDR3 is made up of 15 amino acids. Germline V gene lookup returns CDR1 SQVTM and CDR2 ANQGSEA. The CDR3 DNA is TGCAGCGTTGAAAGGTATAAGTATGCCGCTCAGCCCCAGCATTTT. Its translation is CSVERYKYAAQPQHF.

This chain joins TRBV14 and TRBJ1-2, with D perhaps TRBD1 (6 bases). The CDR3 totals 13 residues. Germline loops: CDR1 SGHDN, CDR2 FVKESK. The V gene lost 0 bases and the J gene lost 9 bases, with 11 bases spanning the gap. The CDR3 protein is CASSQDQGRRYTF. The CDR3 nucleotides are TGTGCCAGCAGCCAAGACCAGGGGCGTCGCTACACCTTC.

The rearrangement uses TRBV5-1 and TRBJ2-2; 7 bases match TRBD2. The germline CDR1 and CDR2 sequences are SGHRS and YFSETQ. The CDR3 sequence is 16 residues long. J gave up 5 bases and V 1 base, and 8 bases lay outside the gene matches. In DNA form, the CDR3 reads TGCGCCAGCAGCTTGAGGGCAGGGAGGGAGACCGGGGAGCTGTTTTTT. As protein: CASSLRAGRETGELFF. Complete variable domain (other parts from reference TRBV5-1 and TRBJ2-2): KAGVTQTPRYLIKTRGQQVTLSCSPISGHRSVSWYQQTPGQGLQFLFEYFSETQRNKGNFPGRFSGRQFSNSRSEMNVSTLELGDSALYLCASSLRAGRETGELFFGEGSRLTVL.

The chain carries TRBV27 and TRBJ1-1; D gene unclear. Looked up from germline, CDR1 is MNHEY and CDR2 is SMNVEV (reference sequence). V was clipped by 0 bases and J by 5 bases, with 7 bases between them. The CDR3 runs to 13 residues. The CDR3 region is CASSLSGGTEAFF. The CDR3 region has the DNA TGTGCCAGCAGTTTATCGGGAGGGACTGAAGCTTTCTTT.

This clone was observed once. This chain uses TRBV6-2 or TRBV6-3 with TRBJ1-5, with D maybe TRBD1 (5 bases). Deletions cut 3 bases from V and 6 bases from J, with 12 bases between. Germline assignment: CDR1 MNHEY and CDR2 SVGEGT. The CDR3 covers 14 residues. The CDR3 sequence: CASSYAAGSQPQHF. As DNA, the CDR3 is TGTGCCAGCAGTTATGCGGCAGGGAGTCAGCCCCAGCATTTT.

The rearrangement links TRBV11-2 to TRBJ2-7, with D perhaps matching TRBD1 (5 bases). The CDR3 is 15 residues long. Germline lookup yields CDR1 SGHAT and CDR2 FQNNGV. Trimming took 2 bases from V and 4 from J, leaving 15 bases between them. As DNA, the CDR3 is TGTGCCAGCAGCTTAATACGCCAGGGTGGATACGAGCAGTACTTC. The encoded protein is CASSLIRQGGYEQYF.

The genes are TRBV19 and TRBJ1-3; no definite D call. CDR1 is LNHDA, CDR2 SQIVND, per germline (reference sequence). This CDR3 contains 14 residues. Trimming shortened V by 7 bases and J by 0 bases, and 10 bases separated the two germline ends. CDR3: CASTPGSSGNTIYF. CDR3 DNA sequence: TGTGCCAGTACCCCAGGTAGCTCTGGAAACACCATATATTTT.

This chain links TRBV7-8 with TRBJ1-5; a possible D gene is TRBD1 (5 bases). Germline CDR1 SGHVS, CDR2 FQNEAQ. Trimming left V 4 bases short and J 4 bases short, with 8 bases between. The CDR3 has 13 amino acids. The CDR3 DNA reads TGTGCCAGCAGCTCTCAGGGAAATCAGCCCCAGCATTTT. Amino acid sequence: CASSSQGNQPQHF.

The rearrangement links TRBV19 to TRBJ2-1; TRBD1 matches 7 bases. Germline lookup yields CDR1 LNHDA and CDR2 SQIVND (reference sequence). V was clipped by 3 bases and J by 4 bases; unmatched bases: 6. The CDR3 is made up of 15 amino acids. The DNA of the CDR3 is TGTGCCAGTAGTATTGGCACAGGGGCGTACAATGAGCAGTTCTTC. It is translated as CASSIGTGAYNEQFF.

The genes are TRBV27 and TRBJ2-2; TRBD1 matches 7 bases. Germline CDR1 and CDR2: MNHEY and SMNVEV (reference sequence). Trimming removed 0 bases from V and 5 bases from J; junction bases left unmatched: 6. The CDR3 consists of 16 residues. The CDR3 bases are TGTGCCAGCAGTTTATCGGGGGCAGGGGGAACCGGGGAGCTGTTTTTT. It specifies CASSLSGAGGTGELFF.

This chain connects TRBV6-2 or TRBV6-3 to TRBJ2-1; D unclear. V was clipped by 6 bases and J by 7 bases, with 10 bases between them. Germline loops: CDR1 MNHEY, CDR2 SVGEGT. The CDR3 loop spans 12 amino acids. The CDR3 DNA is TGTGCCAGCAGCTCCCTAGGAAATGAGCAGTTCTTC. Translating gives CASSSLGNEQFF.

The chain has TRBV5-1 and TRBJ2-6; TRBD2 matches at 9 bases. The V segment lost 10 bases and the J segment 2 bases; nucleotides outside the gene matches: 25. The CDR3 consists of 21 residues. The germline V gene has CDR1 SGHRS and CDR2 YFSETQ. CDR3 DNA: TGCGCCCGCCGCTGGGGCGGGGGGGTGCTCTCTCTGGTGGCTGGGGCCAACGTCCTGACTTTC. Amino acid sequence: CARRWGGGVLSLVAGANVLTF.

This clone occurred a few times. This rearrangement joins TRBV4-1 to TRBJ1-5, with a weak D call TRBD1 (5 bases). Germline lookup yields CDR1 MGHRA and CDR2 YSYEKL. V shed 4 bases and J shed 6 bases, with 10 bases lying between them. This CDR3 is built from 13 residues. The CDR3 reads CASSRGAGQPQHF. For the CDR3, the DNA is TGCGCCAGCAGCCGAGGGGCGGGTCAGCCCCAGCATTTT.

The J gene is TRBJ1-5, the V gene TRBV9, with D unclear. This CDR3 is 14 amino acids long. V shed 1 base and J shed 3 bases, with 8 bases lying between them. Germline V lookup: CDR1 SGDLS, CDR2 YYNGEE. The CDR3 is CASSVSGSNQPQHF. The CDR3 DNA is TGTGCCAGCAGCGTATCAGGATCCAATCAGCCCCAGCATTTT.

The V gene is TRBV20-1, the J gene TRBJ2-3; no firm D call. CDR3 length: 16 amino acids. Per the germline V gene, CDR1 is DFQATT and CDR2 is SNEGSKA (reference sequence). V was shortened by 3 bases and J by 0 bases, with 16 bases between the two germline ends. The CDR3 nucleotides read TGCAGTGCTAGTCATTCGGCTCAGACTAGCACAGATACGCAGTATTTT. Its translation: CSASHSAQTSTDTQYF.

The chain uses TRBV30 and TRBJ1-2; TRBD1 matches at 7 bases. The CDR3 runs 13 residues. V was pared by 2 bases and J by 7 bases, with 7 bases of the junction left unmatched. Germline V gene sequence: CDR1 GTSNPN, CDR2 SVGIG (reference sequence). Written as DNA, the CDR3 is TGTGCCTGGAGTCCACCAGAGGGGGCTGGCTACACCTTC. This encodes CAWSPPEGAGYTF.

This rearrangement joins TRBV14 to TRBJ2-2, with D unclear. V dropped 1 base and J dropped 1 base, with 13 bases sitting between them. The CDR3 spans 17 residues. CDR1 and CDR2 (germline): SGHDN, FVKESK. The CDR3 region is CASSQALGRGNTGELFF. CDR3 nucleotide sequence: TGTGCCAGCAGCCAAGCCCTCGGCCGCGGGAACACCGGGGAGCTGTTTTTT.